These T cell receptor beta chains were read from a single sample in a study of post-analysis software for immune sequencing data. MiXCR, applied by TCRdb to the PCR reads, yields one record per CDR3 protein. This sample has about 770,000 distinct CDR3 sequences, with 35% to 55% found just once. Specimen: blood. The receptors shown here come from a girl between 10 and 17 years old with multiple sclerosis. Each CDR3 is given with its conserved first and last residue. The D gene is left open where the match is weak. Size tells how often a clone was seen (once, few, many) or the class of an expanded clone, and some rows leave it out.

D gene: TRBD2; J gene: TRBJ2-1; clone size: NA; V gene: TRBV12-3/TRBV12-4; CDR3 DNA: TGTGCCAGCCTATCCGGACTAGCGGGAGAAGAGCAGTTCTTC; CDR3 protein: CASLSGLAGEEQFF
D gene: NA; J gene: TRBJ2-1; clone size: NA; V gene: TRBV6-4; CDR3 DNA: TGTGCCAGCAGTCCCTGGGGCTCCTACAATGAGCAGTTCTTC; CDR3 protein: CASSPWGSYNEQFF
D gene: TRBD2; J gene: TRBJ2-3; clone size: NA; V gene: TRBV24-1; CDR3 DNA: TGTGCCACCAGTGACCGACTAGCGGGAGATCTTGATACGCAGTATTTT; CDR3 protein: CATSDRLAGDLDTQYF
D gene: NA; J gene: TRBJ1-2; clone size: few; V gene: TRBV29-1; CDR3 DNA: TGCAGCGTTGATGGGCGGGGAGGCTACACCTTC; CDR3 protein: CSVDGRGGYTF
D gene: NA; J gene: TRBJ2-1; clone size: NA; V gene: TRBV15; CDR3 DNA: TGTGCCACCAGCAACCGCCTTCGACTACCGTACAATGAGCAGTTCTTC; CDR3 protein: CATSNRLRLPYNEQFF
D gene: NA; J gene: TRBJ2-1; clone size: NA; V gene: TRBV12-3/TRBV12-4; CDR3 DNA: TGTGCCAGCAGTTCCCACGCCTCAGAAAATTACAATGAGCAGTTCTTC; CDR3 protein: CASSSHASENYNEQFF
D gene: TRBD1; J gene: TRBJ2-3; clone size: NA; V gene: TRBV4-1; CDR3 DNA: TGCGCCAGCAGCCAAGTAGGGGGCTTGGAAGATACGCAGTATTTT; CDR3 protein: CASSQVGGLEDTQYF
D gene: NA; J gene: TRBJ2-7; clone size: NA; V gene: TRBV7-9; CDR3 DNA: TGTGCCAGCAGCTCTCATAGATCAGGTCCGACGGACTACTACGAGCAGTACTTC; CDR3 protein: CASSSHRSGPTDYYEQYF
D gene: NA; J gene: TRBJ2-1; clone size: few; V gene: TRBV29-1; CDR3 DNA: TGCAGCGTTCAAGGAGCCTCCTACAATGAGCAGTTCTTC; CDR3 protein: CSVQGASYNEQFF
D gene: NA; J gene: TRBJ1-2; clone size: NA; V gene: TRBV19; CDR3 DNA: TGTGCCAGTAGTGAAGCTGCGACAGTCGGCTATGGCTACACCTTC; CDR3 protein: CASSEAATVGYGYTF
D gene: NA; J gene: TRBJ2-6; clone size: NA; V gene: TRBV7-9; CDR3 DNA: TGTGCCGGCAGCTCTTCGGTTTCTGGGGCCAACGTCCTGACTTTC; CDR3 protein: CAGSSSVSGANVLTF
D gene: TRBD2; J gene: TRBJ2-3; clone size: NA; V gene: TRBV15; CDR3 DNA: TGTGCCACCAGCAGAAGGATCGGGACTAGCGGGAGTAGAGATACGCAGTATTTT; CDR3 protein: CATSRRIGTSGSRDTQYF
D gene: NA; J gene: TRBJ1-4; clone size: few; V gene: TRBV6-5; CDR3 DNA: TGTGCCAGCAGGTCTCCGGGAGGGGATGAAAAACTGTTTTTT; CDR3 protein: CASRSPGGDEKLFF
D gene: TRBD2; J gene: TRBJ2-5; clone size: NA; V gene: TRBV28; CDR3 DNA: TGTGCCAGCAGTTTATGGAGGGGACTAGCGGGAGAGGCAGAGACCCAGTACTTC; CDR3 protein: CASSLWRGLAGEAETQYF
D gene: NA; J gene: TRBJ1-6; clone size: once; V gene: TRBV7-9; CDR3 DNA: TGTGTCAGCAGCCCGGACTTTAATTCACCCCTCCACTTT; CDR3 protein: CVSSPDFNSPLHF
D gene: TRBD2; J gene: TRBJ2-7; clone size: NA; V gene: TRBV11-2; CDR3 DNA: TGTGCCAGCAGCCGGAGGGTGACTAGCGGAATGAGCTCCTACGAGCAGTACTTC; CDR3 protein: CASSRRVTSGMSSYEQYF
D gene: NA; J gene: TRBJ1-2; clone size: NA; V gene: TRBV3-1; CDR3 DNA: TGTGCCAGCAGCCAAGAAGGTGGACTCATCTATGGCTACACCTTC; CDR3 protein: CASSQEGGLIYGYTF
D gene: TRBD2; J gene: TRBJ2-3; clone size: NA; V gene: TRBV9; CDR3 DNA: TGTGCCAGCAGCGTAGGACTAGCGGGAGCTAGCACAGATACGCAGTATTTT; CDR3 protein: CASSVGLAGASTDTQYF
D gene: NA; J gene: TRBJ1-5; clone size: NA; V gene: TRBV12-3/TRBV12-4; CDR3 DNA: TGTGCCAGCAGTTTAAAGGGACATAGCAATCAGCCCCAGCATTTT; CDR3 protein: CASSLKGHSNQPQHF
D gene: NA; J gene: TRBJ1-1; clone size: NA; V gene: TRBV20-1; CDR3 DNA: TGCAGTGCTAGAGCCGACCGGGCGGGAGCTTTCTTT; CDR3 protein: CSARADRAGAFF
D gene: NA; J gene: TRBJ2-3; clone size: few; V gene: TRBV6-5; CDR3 DNA: TGTGCCAGCAGCAAACTAGCAGCCAGCACAGATACGCAGTATTTT; CDR3 protein: CASSKLAASTDTQYF
D gene: TRBD2; J gene: TRBJ2-1; clone size: NA; V gene: TRBV6-2/TRBV6-3; CDR3 DNA: TGTGCCAGCAGTTACTTAGGGACTAGCGGAAGCTCCTACAATGAGCAGTTCTTC; CDR3 protein: CASSYLGTSGSSYNEQFF
D gene: NA; J gene: TRBJ2-7; clone size: NA; V gene: TRBV6-2/TRBV6-3; CDR3 DNA: TGTGCCAGCAGGTTCTCGAGCGAGCAGTACTTC; CDR3 protein: CASRFSSEQYF
D gene: TRBD1; J gene: TRBJ2-5; clone size: once; V gene: TRBV4-3; CDR3 DNA: TGCGCCAGCAGCCAAGATTTTACAGGGGGTTGGGAGACCCAGTACTTC; CDR3 protein: CASSQDFTGGWETQYF
D gene: TRBD2; J gene: TRBJ2-7; clone size: many; V gene: TRBV20-1; CDR3 DNA: TGCAGTGCTTCCACCTCGAGCGGGAGAGTGTCCTACGAGCAGTACTTC; CDR3 protein: CSASTSSGRVSYEQYF
D gene: TRBD1; J gene: TRBJ2-7; clone size: NA; V gene: TRBV9; CDR3 DNA: TGTGCCAGCTCCAGGGGGAGCGCGAGCTACGAGCAGTACTTC; CDR3 protein: CASSRGSASYEQYF
D gene: TRBD1; J gene: TRBJ1-5; clone size: NA; V gene: TRBV15; CDR3 DNA: TGTGCCACCAGCCCCCGACAGGGTAAGAGCCAGCCCCAGCATTTT; CDR3 protein: CATSPRQGKSQPQHF
D gene: TRBD2; J gene: TRBJ2-5; clone size: NA; V gene: TRBV7-2; CDR3 DNA: TGTGCCAGCAGGAAAACGACTAGCGGGATAACCGGGGAGACCCAGTACTTC; CDR3 protein: CASRKTTSGITGETQYF
D gene: NA; J gene: TRBJ1-1; clone size: NA; V gene: TRBV2; CDR3 DNA: TGTGCCAGCAGTGATCAAGGGGACACTGAAGCTTTCTTT; CDR3 protein: CASSDQGDTEAFF
D gene: NA; J gene: TRBJ2-1; clone size: NA; V gene: TRBV4-3; CDR3 DNA: TGCGCCAGCAGCCAATACTTAGGGGGGGACTCCTACAATGAGCAGTTCTTC; CDR3 protein: CASSQYLGGDSYNEQFF
D gene: NA; J gene: TRBJ2-5; clone size: few; V gene: TRBV4-2; CDR3 DNA: TGTGCCAGCAGCCAAGTGGGCGCGGGTGAGACCCAGTACTTC; CDR3 protein: CASSQVGAGETQYF
D gene: NA; J gene: TRBJ2-3; clone size: few; V gene: TRBV6-5; CDR3 DNA: TGTGCCAGCAGTTCCCGAACCCTTCTAGGAGAATCTGGAGGTACGCAGTATTTT; CDR3 protein: CASSSRTLLGESGGTQYF
D gene: NA; J gene: TRBJ2-3; clone size: NA; V gene: TRBV4-3; CDR3 DNA: TGCGCCAGCAGCCAAGATCTAGGACAGACCACAGATACGCAGTATTTT; CDR3 protein: CASSQDLGQTTDTQYF
D gene: NA; J gene: TRBJ1-5; clone size: NA; V gene: TRBV2; CDR3 DNA: TGTGCCAGCAGTGAAGTGGGGCTAGATATGAATCAGCCCCAGCATTTT; CDR3 protein: CASSEVGLDMNQPQHF
D gene: TRBD1; J gene: TRBJ2-2; clone size: NA; V gene: TRBV5-6; CDR3 DNA: TGTGCCAGCAGTACCCGACAGGGCGATCCCGGGGAGCTGTTTTTT; CDR3 protein: CASSTRQGDPGELFF
D gene: NA; J gene: TRBJ1-5; clone size: NA; V gene: TRBV6-2/TRBV6-3; CDR3 DNA: TGTGCCAGCGGCAGGGAGTACAATCAGCCCCAGCATTTT; CDR3 protein: CASGREYNQPQHF
D gene: TRBD1; J gene: TRBJ1-1; clone size: NA; V gene: TRBV7-2; CDR3 DNA: TGTGCCAGCAGCTTAAGCGGGACAGGGGGTCTCACTGAAGCTTTCTTT; CDR3 protein: CASSLSGTGGLTEAFF
D gene: NA; J gene: TRBJ1-2; clone size: NA; V gene: TRBV6-5; CDR3 DNA: TGTGCCAGCAGTGAAAACTTAAGGATATACACCTTC; CDR3 protein: CASSENLRIYTF
D gene: NA; J gene: TRBJ1-3; clone size: NA; V gene: TRBV7-2; CDR3 DNA: TGTGCCAGCAGCTTAGCGCGGGGGGACTCTGGAAACACCATATATTTT; CDR3 protein: CASSLARGDSGNTIYF
D gene: NA; J gene: TRBJ2-7; clone size: NA; V gene: TRBV3-1; CDR3 DNA: TGTGCCAGCAGCCAAGACCCCCGCAGGGACGAGCAGTACTTC; CDR3 protein: CASSQDPRRDEQYF
D gene: NA; J gene: TRBJ2-3; clone size: few; V gene: TRBV5-1; CDR3 DNA: TGCGCCAGCAACGCAGTTTTGGCAGATACGCAGTATTTT; CDR3 protein: CASNAVLADTQYF
D gene: TRBD2; J gene: TRBJ2-1; clone size: NA; V gene: TRBV24-1; CDR3 DNA: TGTGCCACCAGTGATTCCCGACTAGCGGGAAAAGATGAGCAGTTCTTC; CDR3 protein: CATSDSRLAGKDEQFF
D gene: NA; J gene: TRBJ2-6; clone size: few; V gene: TRBV4-2; CDR3 DNA: TGTGCCAGCAGCCGAATGGGTGCTGGGGCCAACGTCCTGACTTTC; CDR3 protein: CASSRMGAGANVLTF
D gene: NA; J gene: TRBJ2-4; clone size: few; V gene: TRBV5-5; CDR3 DNA: TGTGCCGGCAGCACGTTACAACTGGGAACTCTAGCCAAAAACATTCAGTACTTC; CDR3 protein: CAGSTLQLGTLAKNIQYF
D gene: TRBD2; J gene: TRBJ2-3; clone size: NA; V gene: TRBV20-1; CDR3 DNA: TGCAGTGCGGTAGATTTAGCGGGATTCACAGATACGCAGTATTTT; CDR3 protein: CSAVDLAGFTDTQYF
D gene: NA; J gene: TRBJ1-2; clone size: few; V gene: TRBV10-3; CDR3 DNA: TGTGCCATCAGTGACAGGATCCTTTCTAACTATGGCTACACCTTC; CDR3 protein: CAISDRILSNYGYTF
D gene: NA; J gene: TRBJ2-7; clone size: NA; V gene: TRBV6-2/TRBV6-3; CDR3 DNA: TGTGCCAGCAGTTTACTGCAGAGATGGGACGAGCAGTACTTC; CDR3 protein: CASSLLQRWDEQYF
D gene: TRBD2; J gene: TRBJ2-1; clone size: NA; V gene: TRBV13; CDR3 DNA: TGTGCCAGCAGCCCGGCCGGGACTAACTTATACAATGAGCAGTTCTTC; CDR3 protein: CASSPAGTNLYNEQFF
D gene: NA; J gene: TRBJ2-7; clone size: NA; V gene: TRBV15; CDR3 DNA: TGTGCCACCAGCAAACTAGCTAAGTACGAGCAGTACTTC; CDR3 protein: CATSKLAKYEQYF
D gene: NA; J gene: TRBJ1-1; clone size: few; V gene: TRBV5-5; CDR3 DNA: TGTGCCAGCAGCTTGGCTTGGAGGGAGGCTGAAGCTTTCTTT; CDR3 protein: CASSLAWREAEAFF
D gene: TRBD2; J gene: TRBJ2-1; clone size: NA; V gene: TRBV10-2; CDR3 DNA: TGCGCCAGCAGCGGGACTAGCGGGAGCAATGAGCAGTTCTTC; CDR3 protein: CASSGTSGSNEQFF
D gene: NA; J gene: TRBJ1-5; clone size: many; V gene: TRBV12-3/TRBV12-4; CDR3 DNA: TGTGCCAGCAGTTTAGCGGGACAAGGCAATCAGCCCCAGCATTTT; CDR3 protein: CASSLAGQGNQPQHF
D gene: TRBD1; J gene: TRBJ2-1; clone size: once; V gene: TRBV5-4; CDR3 DNA: TGTGCCAGCAGCGGCCGGGACAGAGACATTACTGAGCAGTTCTTC; CDR3 protein: CASSGRDRDITEQFF
D gene: TRBD2; J gene: TRBJ2-7; clone size: few; V gene: TRBV12-3/TRBV12-4; CDR3 DNA: TGTGCCAGCAGTTCCCCCGGGACTAGCGGGTACTACGAGCAGTACTTC; CDR3 protein: CASSSPGTSGYYEQYF
D gene: NA; J gene: TRBJ2-7; clone size: few; V gene: TRBV7-2; CDR3 DNA: TGTGCCAGCAGCTTAGAGGGAGTGGGGCACGAGCAGTACTTC; CDR3 protein: CASSLEGVGHEQYF
D gene: NA; J gene: TRBJ2-3; clone size: few; V gene: TRBV5-1; CDR3 DNA: TGCGCCAGCAGCTACCAGACTAGCACAGATACGCAGTATTTT; CDR3 protein: CASSYQTSTDTQYF